The 28 T cell receptor beta chains below come from one sample, sequenced in a study of cytotoxic CD8 clonotypes in ibrutinib-treated CLL. Clones were read by immunoSEQ multiplex PCR, and TCRdb kept only the in-frame ones, dropping some. The sample lists around 60,000 clones; around 60% were seen once. This specimen was PBMCs, taken after 12 months of ibrutinib treatment. Receptors originate from a human donor with chronic lymphocytic leukemia.

The V and J genes are TRBV6-4 and TRBJ2-7, with 8 bases lining up with TRBD1. Germline CDR1 is MRHNA and CDR2 is SNTAGT. The CDR3 is 15 residues long. Trimming removed 6 bases from V and 3 bases from J; junction bases left unmatched: 10. CDR3 sequence: CASSYDRGSYYEQYF. CDR3 coding DNA: TGTGCCAGCAGCTATGACAGGGGATCCTACTACGAGCAGTACTTC.

This clone was detected only a few times. This chain uses TRBV2 with TRBJ2-3; D not certain. The CDR3 contains 13 residues. The V end was cut by 5 bases, the J end by 2 bases, with 8 bases between. CDR1 and CDR2 from the germline V gene are SNHLY and FYNNEI. The CDR3, as DNA: TGTGCCAGCAGTCCCTGGGTCACAGATACGCAGTATTTT. Translation: CASSPWVTDTQYF.

V is TRBV28 and J is TRBJ2-7, with a tentative D call TRBD1 (6 bases). CDR1 and CDR2 (germline): MDHEN, SYDVKM. The CDR3 loop spans 11 amino acids. V lost 5 bases and J 7 bases, leaving 9 bases between the germline ends. The CDR3 nucleotides are TGTGCCAGCAGTCAGAGGGGGGAGCAGTACTTC. Encoded protein: CASSQRGEQYF.

This clone was seen just once. This rearrangement joins TRBV5-1 to TRBJ2-5, with D perhaps matching TRBD1 (6 bases). CDR1 SGHRS and CDR2 YFSETQ come from the germline V gene. The CDR3 totals 13 residues. V lost 4 bases, J lost 4 bases, and 11 bases lay in between. As DNA, the CDR3 is TGCGCCAGCAGCCATCAGGGGCGAGAGACCCAGTACTTC. Amino acid sequence: CASSHQGRETQYF.

V and J are TRBV5-6 and TRBJ2-5; D is undetermined. Trimming pared 3 bases from V and 5 bases from J, leaving 5 bases between. From germline, CDR1 is SGHDT and CDR2 YYEEEE. This CDR3 is 11 amino acids long. This CDR3 reads CASSSSETQYF. CDR3 nucleotides: TGTGCCAGCAGCTCGTCTGAGACCCAGTACTTC. Combining the CDR3 with reference TRBV5-6 and TRBJ2-5 gives the whole variable domain DAGVTQSPTHLIKTRGQQVTLRCSPKSGHDTVSWYQQALGQGPQFIFQYYEEEERQRGNFPDRFSGHQFPNYSSELNVNALLLGDSALYLCASSSSETQYFGPGTRLLVL.

This chain connects TRBV25-1 to TRBJ1-6; 7 nucleotides align to TRBD1. The V and J ends lost 0 bases and 10 bases, in that order; junction bases with no gene match: 6. CDR1 and CDR2 (germline): MGHDK, SYGVNS. The CDR3 sequence is 15 residues long. CDR3 bases: TGTGCCAGCAGTGAATATCGGACAGGCAACTCACCCCTCCACTTT. It is translated as CASSEYRTGNSPLHF.

This clone was recorded a few times. V usage is TRBV5-1 and J usage is TRBJ2-3; D unclear. The CDR3 is 12 amino acids. V lost 0 bases and J 5 bases, leaving 4 bases between the germline ends. Germline V gene data show CDR1 as SGHRS and CDR2 as YFSETQ. The CDR3 loop is CASSLDLDTQYF. In DNA form, the CDR3 reads TGCGCCAGCAGCTTGGACTTAGATACGCAGTATTTT. Drawing the rest from reference TRBV5-1 and TRBJ2-3, the complete variable domain is KAGVTQTPRYLIKTRGQQVTLSCSPISGHRSVSWYQQTPGQGLQFLFEYFSETQRNKGNFPGRFSGRQFSNSRSEMNVSTLELGDSALYLCASSLDLDTQYFGPGTRLTVL.

In its sample, this clone was seen many times. The same CDR3 is also encoded by other DNA sequences in this sample. The rearrangement joins TRBV19 to TRBJ1-3, with D hard to call. From germline, CDR1 is LNHDA and CDR2 SQIVND (reference sequence). The CDR3 consists of 12 residues. V gave up 6 bases and J gave up 1 base, with 4 bases separating them. The CDR3 DNA reads TGTGCCAGTAGCTTATCTGGAAACACCATATATTTT. Amino acid sequence: CASSLSGNTIYF.

The rearrangement links TRBV27 to TRBJ2-7; 7 bases are shared with TRBD2. The trim removed 4 bases at V and 1 base at J, leaving 4 bases unmatched. The CDR3 sequence is 14 residues long. From germline, CDR1 is MNHEY and CDR2 SMNVEV (reference sequence). The CDR3 sequence: CASSYGLGSYEQYF. The CDR3 DNA sequence: TGTGCCAGCAGTTACGGACTAGGGTCCTACGAGCAGTACTTC.

The chain joins TRBV5-1 to TRBJ1-1; 7 nucleotides align to TRBD1. With 3 bases clipped from V and 11 bases from J, the junction kept 28 bases outside the gene matches. Germline lookup yields CDR1 SGHRS and CDR2 YFSETQ. This CDR3 is built from 19 residues. DNA for the CDR3: TGCGCCAGCAGCTCCGCTCCGGGACAGACCCTTGGGGTGGACCGAAGGGCTTTCTTT. Translation gives CASSSAPGQTLGVDRRAFF.

This sequence joins TRBV28 and TRBJ1-5, with a possible D match to TRBD1 (6 bases). Germline assignment: CDR1 MDHEN and CDR2 SYDVKM. This CDR3 has 12 amino acids. V gave up 6 bases and J gave up 6 bases, with 9 bases separating them. The chain's CDR3 is CASSPGAQPQHF. Here the CDR3 DNA reads TGTGCCAGCAGCCCGGGGGCTCAGCCCCAGCATTTT.

J is TRBJ1-5 and V is TRBV7-6, with D uncertain. The V gene lost 0 bases and the J gene lost 0 bases, with 6 bases spanning the gap. Germline values: CDR1 SGHVS, CDR2 FNYEAQ. The CDR3 has 15 amino acids. The CDR3 nucleotides are TGTGCCAGCAGCTTAGCCACCGGTAGCAATCAGCCCCAGCATTTT. Protein: CASSLATGSNQPQHF.

This clone was counted a few times. This chain links TRBV13 with TRBJ2-5; TRBD2 matches at 8 bases. The germline V gene encodes CDR1 PRHDT and CDR2 FYEKMQ (reference sequence). The junction had 4 bases not matched to a gene; V was cut back by 3 bases and J by 1 base. This CDR3 is built from 15 residues. CDR3 protein: CASSFRTSLQETQYF. CDR3 coding DNA: TGTGCCAGCAGCTTCCGGACTAGCCTCCAAGAGACCCAGTACTTC.

This clone was seen a few times. The chain employs TRBV6-6 and TRBJ2-2; perhaps TRBD1 as D (5 bases). CDR1 is MNHNY and CDR2 is SVGAGI in the germline V gene (reference sequence). V dropped 6 bases and J dropped 4 bases, with 9 bases sitting between them. The CDR3 has 13 amino acids. Here the CDR3 DNA reads TGTGCCAGCAGACAGGCCGGCACCGGGGAGCTGTTTTTT. This encodes CASRQAGTGELFF.

The V gene is TRBV6-4, the J gene TRBJ2-1; D may match TRBD1 or TRBD2 (5 bases each). Looked up from germline, CDR1 is MRHNA and CDR2 is SNTAGT. There are 13 residues in the CDR3. In DNA form, the CDR3 reads TGTGCTAGAAAGAGGGGCTCCTACAATGAGCAGTTCTTC. Translated, it gives CARKRGSYNEQFF.

A remark on this clone: Sequence at one end of the junction differs from germline and may be a read error. The chain is built from TRBV5-1 and TRBJ2-5; no clear D. The CDR3 totals 13 residues. Germline V gene lookup returns CDR1 SGHRS and CDR2 YFSETQ. CDR3 sequence (DNA): TGTGCCAGCAGCTTCCCCACGTGGGAGACCCAGTACTTC. Protein sequence: CASSFPTWETQYF.

The CDR3 region is CASSESGDFSGNTIYF. CDR3 sequence (DNA): TGTGCCAGCAGTGAGTCAGGTGACTTCTCTGGAAACACCATATATTTT. The rearrangement links TRBV2 to TRBJ1-3; D is undetermined. This CDR3 region has 16 residues. The ends were cut back, 3 bases at V and 0 bases at J, with 12 bases in the middle. The V gene's germline CDR1 is SNHLY and CDR2 FYNNEI.

This chain uses TRBV6-5 with TRBJ1-2; 7 bases are a match to TRBD1. Losses at the gene ends were 5 bases for V and 6 bases for J; bases not matched to a gene: 3. The CDR3 runs 12 residues. Germline V gives CDR1 MNHEY, CDR2 SVGAGI. Written as DNA, the CDR3 is TGTGCCAGCAGTCCACAGGGGCATGGCTACACCTTC. Its protein is CASSPQGHGYTF.

The chain carries TRBV6-5 and TRBJ2-7, with D possibly being TRBD2 (7 bases). V lost 6 bases and J lost 3, with 15 bases in between. The CDR3 has 14 amino acids. Germline CDR1 MNHEY, CDR2 SVGAGI. CDR3 nucleotide sequence: TGTGCCAGCAGGGAGGGGGGGGTCCTCTACGAGCAGTACTTC. It encodes CASREGGVLYEQYF.

This clone was detected a few times. V and J are TRBV5-1 and TRBJ2-1, with TRBD2 identical over 10 bases. V lost 2 bases to trimming and J lost 5 bases; unmatched junction nucleotides: 13. Germline V gene lookup returns CDR1 SGHRS and CDR2 YFSETQ. The CDR3 is 18 amino acids. The CDR3 nucleotides are TGCGCCAGCAGCTTCAGGCTAGCGGGAGACTTTTCGGACAATGAGCAGTTCTTC. It is translated as CASSFRLAGDFSDNEQFF.

This clone has only a few counts. The chain combines TRBV19 with TRBJ2-3, with D hard to call. V was shortened by 5 bases and J by 2 bases, with 14 bases between the two germline ends. The CDR3 consists of 15 residues. The V gene's germline CDR1 is LNHDA and CDR2 SQIVND (reference sequence). CDR3 region: CASSPDGIDTDTQYF. Here the CDR3 DNA reads TGTGCCAGTAGTCCCGACGGAATAGACACAGATACGCAGTATTTT. The variable domain in full, with the rest retrieved from reference TRBV19 and TRBJ2-3, is DGGITQSPKYLFRKEGQNVTLSCEQNLNHDAMYWYRQDPGQGLRLIYYSQIVNDFQKGDIAEGYSVSREKKESFPLTVTSAQKNPTAFYLCASSPDGIDTDTQYFGPGTRLTVL.

This clone was seen only a few times. The gene calls are TRBV9 and TRBJ1-2; D not certain. The ends were cut back, 2 bases at V and 4 bases at J, with 12 bases in the middle. Germline V gene sequence: CDR1 SGDLS, CDR2 YYNGEE. There are 14 residues in the CDR3. The CDR3 loop reads CASSVRGVGYGYTF. For the CDR3, the DNA is TGTGCCAGCAGCGTGCGGGGAGTCGGCTATGGCTACACCTTC.

The chain couples TRBV9 to TRBJ2-2, with 7 bases matching TRBD2. Trimming took 2 bases from V and 5 from J; bases not matched to a gene: 6. Germline CDR1 SGDLS, CDR2 YYNGEE. This CDR3 comprises 15 residues. CDR3 loop: CASSVGTTLTGELFF. The CDR3 bases are TGTGCCAGCAGCGTCGGGACTACCCTAACCGGGGAGCTGTTTTTT.

The chain joins TRBV6-5 to TRBJ2-7; D is perhaps TRBD2 (5 bases). Trimming removed 4 bases at V and 0 bases at J, with 10 bases between. The CDR3 covers 14 residues. Germline V CDR1 and CDR2: MNHEY, SVGAGI. This CDR3 is CASSSRTRSYEQYF. The CDR3 nucleotides read TGTGCCAGCAGTTCCCGGACTCGCTCCTACGAGCAGTACTTC.

The chain recombines TRBV7-2 with TRBJ2-1, with D possibly being TRBD2 (6 bases). The germline V gene has CDR1 SGHTA and CDR2 FQGNSA. Trimming left V 5 bases short and J 4 bases short, with 15 bases between. This CDR3 comprises 15 residues. The CDR3 DNA reads as TGTGCCAGCAGCCCCTGGACTGGGGGGTACAATGAGCAGTTCTTC. It specifies CASSPWTGGYNEQFF. Supplemented by reference TRBV7-2 and TRBJ2-1, the full variable domain reads GAGVSQSPSNKVTEKGKDVELRCDPISGHTALYWYRQSLGQGLEFLIYFQGNSAPDKSGLPSDRFSAERTGGSVSTLTIQRTQQEDSAVYLCASSPWTGGYNEQFFGPGTRLTVL.

This clone was counted many times. The chain carries TRBV5-1 and TRBJ1-2; D might be TRBD1 (5 bases). Trimming left V 1 base short and J 3 bases short, with 22 bases between. Germline V gives CDR1 SGHRS, CDR2 YFSETQ. This CDR3 has 18 residues. CDR3 amino acids: CASSLPTSEVQGDYGYTF. The CDR3, as DNA: TGCGCCAGCAGCTTGCCCACTAGTGAGGTGCAGGGCGACTATGGCTACACCTTC.

V usage is TRBV7-2 and J usage is TRBJ2-7; TRBD2 might be the D (5 bases). The germline V gene has CDR1 SGHTA and CDR2 FQGNSA. Trimming stripped 6 bases from V and 2 bases from J, with 17 bases between. There are 15 residues in the CDR3. The CDR3 is CASSLQSGNPYEQYF. The DNA for the CDR3 is TGTGCCAGCAGTCTTCAATCGGGAAACCCCTACGAGCAGTACTTC.

This chain uses TRBV28 with TRBJ1-5; tentative D call: TRBD1 (5 bases). Germline loops: CDR1 MDHEN, CDR2 SYDVKM. The CDR3 is 14 amino acids. Deletions cut 3 bases from V and 9 bases from J, with 15 bases between. CDR3 bases: TGTGCCAGCAGTTTGGGGAGCAGGGCCTTGCCCCAGCATTTT. Translating gives CASSLGSRALPQHF.